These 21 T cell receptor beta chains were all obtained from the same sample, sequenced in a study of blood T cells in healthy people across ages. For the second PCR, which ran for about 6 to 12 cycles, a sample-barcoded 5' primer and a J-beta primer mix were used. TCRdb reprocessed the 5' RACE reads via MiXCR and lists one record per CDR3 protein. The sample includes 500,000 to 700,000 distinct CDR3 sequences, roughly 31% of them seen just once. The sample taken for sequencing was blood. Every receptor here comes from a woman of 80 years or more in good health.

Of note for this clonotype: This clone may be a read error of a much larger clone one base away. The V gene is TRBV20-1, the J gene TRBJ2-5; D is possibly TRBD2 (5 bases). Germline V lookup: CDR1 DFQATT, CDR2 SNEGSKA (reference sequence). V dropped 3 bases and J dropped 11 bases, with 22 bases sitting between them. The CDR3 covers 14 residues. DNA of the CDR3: TGCAGTGCTAGCCATCCGGGGTTCAGCGATGAGCAGTACTTC. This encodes CSASHPGFSDEQYF.

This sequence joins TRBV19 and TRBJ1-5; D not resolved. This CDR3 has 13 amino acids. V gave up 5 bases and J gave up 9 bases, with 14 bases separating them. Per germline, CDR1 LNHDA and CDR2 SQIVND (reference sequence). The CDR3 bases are TGTGCCAGTAGTTTGGACCCATCGAGGCCCCAGCATTTT. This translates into CASSLDPSRPQHF.

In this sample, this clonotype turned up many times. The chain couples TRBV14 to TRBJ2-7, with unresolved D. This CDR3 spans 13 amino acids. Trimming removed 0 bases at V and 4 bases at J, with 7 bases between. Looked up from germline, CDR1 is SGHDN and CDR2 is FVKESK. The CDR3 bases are TGTGCCAGCAGCCAAGATAGAGAGTACGAGCAGTACTTC. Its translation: CASSQDREYEQYF.

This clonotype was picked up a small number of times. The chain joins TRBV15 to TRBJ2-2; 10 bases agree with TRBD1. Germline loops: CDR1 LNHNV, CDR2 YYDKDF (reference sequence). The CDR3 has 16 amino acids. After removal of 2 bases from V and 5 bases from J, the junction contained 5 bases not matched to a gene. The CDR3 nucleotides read TGTGCCACCAGCAGACCTCCGGGACAGGGGACCGGGGAGCTGTTTTTT. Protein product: CATSRPPGQGTGELFF.

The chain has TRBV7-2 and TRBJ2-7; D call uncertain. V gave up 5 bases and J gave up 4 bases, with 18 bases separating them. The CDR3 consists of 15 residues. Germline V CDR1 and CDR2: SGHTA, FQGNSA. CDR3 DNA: TGTGCCAGCAGCCCCGGGCCAGACGCATCTTACGAGCAGTACTTC. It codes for CASSPGPDASYEQYF. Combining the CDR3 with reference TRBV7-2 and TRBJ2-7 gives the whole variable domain GAGVSQSPSNKVTEKGKDVELRCDPISGHTALYWYRQSLGQGLEFLIYFQGNSAPDKSGLPSDRFSAERTGGSVSTLTIQRTQQEDSAVYLCASSPGPDASYEQYFGPGTRLTVT.

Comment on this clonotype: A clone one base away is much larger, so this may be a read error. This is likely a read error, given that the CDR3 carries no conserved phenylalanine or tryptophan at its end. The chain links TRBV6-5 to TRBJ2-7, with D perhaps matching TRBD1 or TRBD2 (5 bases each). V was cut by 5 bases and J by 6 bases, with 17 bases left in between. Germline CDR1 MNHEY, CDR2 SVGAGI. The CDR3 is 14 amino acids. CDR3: CASSLTGTIGEQYC. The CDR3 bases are TGTGCCAGCAGTCTCACGGGGACCATCGGCGAGCAGTACTGC.

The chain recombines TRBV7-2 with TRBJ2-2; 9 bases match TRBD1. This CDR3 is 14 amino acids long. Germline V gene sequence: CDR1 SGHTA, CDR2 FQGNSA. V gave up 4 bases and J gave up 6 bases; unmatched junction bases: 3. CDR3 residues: CASSSQGAPGELFF. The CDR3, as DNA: TGTGCCAGCAGCTCACAGGGGGCCCCCGGGGAGCTGTTTTTT. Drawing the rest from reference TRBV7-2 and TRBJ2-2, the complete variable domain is GAGVSQSPSNKVTEKGKDVELRCDPISGHTALYWYRQSLGQGLEFLIYFQGNSAPDKSGLPSDRFSAERTGGSVSTLTIQRTQQEDSAVYLCASSSQGAPGELFFGEGSRLTVL.

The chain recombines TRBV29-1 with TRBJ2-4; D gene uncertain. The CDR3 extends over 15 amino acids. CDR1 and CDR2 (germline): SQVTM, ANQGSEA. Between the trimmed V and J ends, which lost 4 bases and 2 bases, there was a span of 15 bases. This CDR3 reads CSVVGGPITKNIQYF. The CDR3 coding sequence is TGCAGCGTTGTGGGTGGCCCCATAACCAAAAACATTCAGTACTTC. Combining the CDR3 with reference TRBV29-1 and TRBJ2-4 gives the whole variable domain SAVISQKPSRDICQRGTSLTIQCQVDSQVTMMFWYRQQPGQSLTLIATANQGSEATYESGFVIDKFPISRPNLTFSTLTVSNMSPEDSSIYLCSVVGGPITKNIQYFGAGTRLSVL.

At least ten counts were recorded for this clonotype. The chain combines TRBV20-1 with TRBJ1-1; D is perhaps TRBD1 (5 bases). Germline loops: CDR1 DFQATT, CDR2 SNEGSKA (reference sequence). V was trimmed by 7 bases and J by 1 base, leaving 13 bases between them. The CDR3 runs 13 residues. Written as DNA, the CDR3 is TGCAGTGAAACTGGGGCGACGAACACTGAAGCTTTCTTT. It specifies CSETGATNTEAFF.

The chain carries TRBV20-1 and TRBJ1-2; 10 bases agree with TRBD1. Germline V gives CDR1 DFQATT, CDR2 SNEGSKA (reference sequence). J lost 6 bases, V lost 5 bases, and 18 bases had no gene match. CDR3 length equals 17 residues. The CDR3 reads CSALFSGTGVFFDGYTF. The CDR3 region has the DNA TGCAGTGCTCTTTTTTCCGGGACAGGGGTCTTTTTCGATGGCTACACCTTC.

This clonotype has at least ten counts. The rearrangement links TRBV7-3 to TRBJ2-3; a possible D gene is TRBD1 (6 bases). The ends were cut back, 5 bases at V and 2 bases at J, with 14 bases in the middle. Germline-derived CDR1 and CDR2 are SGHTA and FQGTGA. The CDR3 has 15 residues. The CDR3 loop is CASSEQGFPTDTQYF. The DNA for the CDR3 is TGTGCCAGCAGCGAACAGGGCTTCCCCACAGATACGCAGTATTTT.

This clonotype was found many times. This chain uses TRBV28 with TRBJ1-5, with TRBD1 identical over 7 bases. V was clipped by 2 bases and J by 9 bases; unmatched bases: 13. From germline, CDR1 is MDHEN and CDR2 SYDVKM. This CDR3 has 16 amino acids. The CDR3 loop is CASSLAAGGPGSPQHF. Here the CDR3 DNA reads TGTGCCAGCAGTTTAGCTGCAGGGGGACCGGGGTCGCCCCAGCATTTT.

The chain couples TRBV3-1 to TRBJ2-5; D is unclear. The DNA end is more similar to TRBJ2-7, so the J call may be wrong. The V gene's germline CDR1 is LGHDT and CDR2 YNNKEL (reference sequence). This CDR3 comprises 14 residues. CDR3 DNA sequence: TGTGCCAGCAGCCAAGATAAAGGAACCTGCGAGCAGTACTTC. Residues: CASSQDKGTCEQYF.

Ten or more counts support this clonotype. The chain's CDR3 is CASSWGETSGGEQYF. The CDR3 bases are TGCGCCAGCAGCTGGGGAGAAACGTCAGGGGGCGAGCAGTACTTC. The rearrangement links TRBV5-1 to TRBJ2-7; 7 bases agree with TRBD1. The CDR3 loop spans 15 amino acids. CDR1 SGHRS and CDR2 YFSETQ come from the germline V gene. V dropped 3 bases and J dropped 6; count of bases not matched to a gene: 12.

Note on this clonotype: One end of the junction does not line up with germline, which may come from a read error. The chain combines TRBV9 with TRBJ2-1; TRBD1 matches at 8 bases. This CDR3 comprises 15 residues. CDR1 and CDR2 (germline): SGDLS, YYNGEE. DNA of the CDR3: TGTGCCAGCACCGCAGGGGGCTTCACCTACAATGAGCGGTTCTTC. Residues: CASTAGGFTYNERFF.

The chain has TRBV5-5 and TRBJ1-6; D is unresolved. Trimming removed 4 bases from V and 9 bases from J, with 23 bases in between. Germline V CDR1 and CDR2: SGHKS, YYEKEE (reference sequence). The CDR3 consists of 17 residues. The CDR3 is CASSRQVEGFQASPLHF. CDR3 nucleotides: TGTGCCAGCAGCCGACAAGTAGAAGGGTTCCAAGCTTCACCCCTCCACTTT.

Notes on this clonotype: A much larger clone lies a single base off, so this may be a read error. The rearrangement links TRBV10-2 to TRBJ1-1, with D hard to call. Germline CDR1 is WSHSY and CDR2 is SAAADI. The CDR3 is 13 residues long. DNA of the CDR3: TGCGCCAGCAGATTACAGTTAAACATTGAAGCTTTCTTT. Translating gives CASRLQLNIEAFF.

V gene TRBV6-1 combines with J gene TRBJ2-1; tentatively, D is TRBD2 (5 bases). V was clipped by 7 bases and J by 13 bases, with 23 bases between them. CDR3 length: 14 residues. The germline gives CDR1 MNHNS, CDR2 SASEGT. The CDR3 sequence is CASTKRGGAETQFF. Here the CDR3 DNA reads TGTGCCAGCACCAAACGGGGTGGCGCGGAGACCCAGTTCTTC.

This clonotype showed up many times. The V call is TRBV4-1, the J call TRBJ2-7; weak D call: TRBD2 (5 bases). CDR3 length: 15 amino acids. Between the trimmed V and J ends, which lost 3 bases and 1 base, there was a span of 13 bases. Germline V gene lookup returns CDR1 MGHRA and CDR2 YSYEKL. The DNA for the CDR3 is TGCGCCAGCAGCCACGGGGTCCAGGTTTCCTACGAGCAGTACTTC. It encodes CASSHGVQVSYEQYF.

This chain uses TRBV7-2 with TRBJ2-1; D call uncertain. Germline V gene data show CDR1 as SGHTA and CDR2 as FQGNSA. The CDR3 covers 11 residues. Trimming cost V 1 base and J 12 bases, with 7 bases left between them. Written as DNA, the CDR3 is TGTGCCAGCAGCTTAGAGTATCGGCAGTTCTTC. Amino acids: CASSLEYRQFF.

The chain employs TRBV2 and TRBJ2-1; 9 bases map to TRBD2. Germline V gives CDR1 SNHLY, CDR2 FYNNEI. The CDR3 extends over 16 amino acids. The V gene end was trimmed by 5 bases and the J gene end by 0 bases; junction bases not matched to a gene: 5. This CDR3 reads CASSSSGGSSYNEQFF. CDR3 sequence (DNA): TGTGCCAGCAGTTCCAGCGGGGGGAGCTCCTACAATGAGCAGTTCTTC.